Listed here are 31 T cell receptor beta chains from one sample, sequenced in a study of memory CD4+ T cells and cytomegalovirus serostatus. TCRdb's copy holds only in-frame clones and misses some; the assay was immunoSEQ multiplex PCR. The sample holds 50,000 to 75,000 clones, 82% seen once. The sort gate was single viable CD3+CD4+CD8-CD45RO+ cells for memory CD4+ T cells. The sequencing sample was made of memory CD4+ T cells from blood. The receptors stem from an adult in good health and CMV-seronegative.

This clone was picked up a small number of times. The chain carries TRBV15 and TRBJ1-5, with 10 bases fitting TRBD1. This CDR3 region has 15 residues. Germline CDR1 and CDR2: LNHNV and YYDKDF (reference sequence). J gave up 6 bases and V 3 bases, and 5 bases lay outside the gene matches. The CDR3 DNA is TGTGCCACCAGCAGGGGGACAGGGGAGGGTCAGCCCCAGCATTTT. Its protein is CATSRGTGEGQPQHF.

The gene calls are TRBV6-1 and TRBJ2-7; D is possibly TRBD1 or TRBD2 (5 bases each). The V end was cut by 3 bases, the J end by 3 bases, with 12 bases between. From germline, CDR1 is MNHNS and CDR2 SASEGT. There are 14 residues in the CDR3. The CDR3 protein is CASSDQGRNYEQYF. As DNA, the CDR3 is TGTGCCAGCAGTGACCAGGGACGGAACTACGAGCAGTACTTC.

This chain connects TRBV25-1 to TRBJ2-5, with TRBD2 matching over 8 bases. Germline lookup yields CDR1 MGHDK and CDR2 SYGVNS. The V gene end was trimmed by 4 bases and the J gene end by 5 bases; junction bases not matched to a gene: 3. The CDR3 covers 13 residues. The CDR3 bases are TGTGCCAGCAGTGTAGCGGGGAGGGAGACCCAGTACTTC. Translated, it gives CASSVAGRETQYF.

The CDR3 here is CASSLGDSEQFF. CDR3 DNA sequence: TGTGCCAGCAGCTTAGGGGACAGCGAGCAGTTCTTC. The chain recombines TRBV11-3 with TRBJ2-1; 7 bases match TRBD1. This CDR3 contains 12 residues. CDR1 is SGHNT and CDR2 is YENEEA in the germline V gene. With V trimmed by 1 base and J by 10 bases, 1 base remained unmatched.

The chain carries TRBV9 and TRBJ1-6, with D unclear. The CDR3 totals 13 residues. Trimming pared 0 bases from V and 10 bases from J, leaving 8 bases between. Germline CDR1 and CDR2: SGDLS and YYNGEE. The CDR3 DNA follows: TGTGCCAGCAGCGTAGTGGGGAACTCACCCCTCCACTTT. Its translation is CASSVVGNSPLHF.

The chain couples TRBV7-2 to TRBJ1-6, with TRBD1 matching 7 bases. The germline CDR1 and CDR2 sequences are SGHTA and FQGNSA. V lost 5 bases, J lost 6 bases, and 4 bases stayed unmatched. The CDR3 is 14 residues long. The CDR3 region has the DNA TGTGCCAGCAGCACGGGACAGCTTAATTCACCCCTCCACTTT. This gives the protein CASSTGQLNSPLHF.

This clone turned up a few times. The CDR3 nucleotides are TGTGCCAGCAGCAAATCGAGTCGGGGCGTATCCTACGAGCAGTACTTC. It codes for CASSKSSRGVSYEQYF. The chain recombines TRBV21-1 with TRBJ2-7. TRBV21-1 is a pseudogene locus. The CDR3 covers 16 residues.

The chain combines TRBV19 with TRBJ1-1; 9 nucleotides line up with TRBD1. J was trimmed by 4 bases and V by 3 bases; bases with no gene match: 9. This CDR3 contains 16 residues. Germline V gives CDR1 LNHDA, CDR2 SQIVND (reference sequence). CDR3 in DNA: TGTGCCAGTAGTATCGGGGGACAGGGTGCGGGCACTGAAGCTTTCTTT. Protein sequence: CASSIGGQGAGTEAFF.

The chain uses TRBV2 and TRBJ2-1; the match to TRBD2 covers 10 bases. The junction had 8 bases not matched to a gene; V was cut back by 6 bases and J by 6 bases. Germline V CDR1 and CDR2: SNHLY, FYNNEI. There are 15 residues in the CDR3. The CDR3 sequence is CASSARAGGSNEQFF. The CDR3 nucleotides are TGTGCCAGCAGCGCCCGAGCGGGAGGGTCCAATGAGCAGTTCTTC.

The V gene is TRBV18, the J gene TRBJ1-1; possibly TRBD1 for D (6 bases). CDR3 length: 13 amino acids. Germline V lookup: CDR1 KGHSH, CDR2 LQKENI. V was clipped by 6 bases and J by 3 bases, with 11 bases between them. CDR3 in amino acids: CASSQGLDTEAFF. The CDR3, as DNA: TGTGCCAGCTCCCAGGGGTTGGACACTGAAGCTTTCTTT.

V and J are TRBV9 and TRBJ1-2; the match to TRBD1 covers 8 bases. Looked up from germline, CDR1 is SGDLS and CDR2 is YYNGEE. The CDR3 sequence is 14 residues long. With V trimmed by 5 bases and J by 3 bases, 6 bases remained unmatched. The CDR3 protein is CASSTGGGYYGYTF. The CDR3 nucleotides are TGTGCCAGCAGTACAGGGGGGGGGTACTATGGCTACACCTTC.

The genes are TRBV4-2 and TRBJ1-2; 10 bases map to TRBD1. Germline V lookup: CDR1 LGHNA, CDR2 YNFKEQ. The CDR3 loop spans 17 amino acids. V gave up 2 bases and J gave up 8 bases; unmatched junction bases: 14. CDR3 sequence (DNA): TGTGCCAGCAGCCAAACCGGGACAGGGGCCTTAAGGGGCGGCTACACCTTC. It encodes CASSQTGTGALRGGYTF.

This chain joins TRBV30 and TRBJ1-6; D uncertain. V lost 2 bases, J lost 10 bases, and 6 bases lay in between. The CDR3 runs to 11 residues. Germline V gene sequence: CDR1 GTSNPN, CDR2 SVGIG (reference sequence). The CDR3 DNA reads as TGTGCCTGGAGTTCTCCGTCACCCCTCCACTTT. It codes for CAWSSPSPLHF. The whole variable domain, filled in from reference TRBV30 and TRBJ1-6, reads SQTIHQWPATLVQPVGSPLSLECTVEGTSNPNLYWYRQAAGRGLQLLFYSVGIGQISSEVPQNLSASRPQDRQFILSSKKLLLSDSGFYLCAWSSPSPLHFGNGTRLTVT.

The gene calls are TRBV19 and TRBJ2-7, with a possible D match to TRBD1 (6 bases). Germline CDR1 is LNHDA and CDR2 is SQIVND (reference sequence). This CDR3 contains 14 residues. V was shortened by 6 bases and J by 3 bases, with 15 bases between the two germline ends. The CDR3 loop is CASSHPGQFYEQYF. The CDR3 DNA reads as TGTGCCAGTAGCCATCCTGGACAGTTCTACGAGCAGTACTTC.

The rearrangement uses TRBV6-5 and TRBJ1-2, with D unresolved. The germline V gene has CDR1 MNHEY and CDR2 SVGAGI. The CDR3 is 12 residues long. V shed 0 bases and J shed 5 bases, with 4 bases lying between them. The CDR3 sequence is CASSYSGYGYTF. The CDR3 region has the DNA TGTGCCAGCAGTTACTCGGGGTATGGCTACACCTTC.

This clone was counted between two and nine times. CDR3 DNA: TGTGCCGGAACACCTTCGGGGTCAGCGAACACTGAAGCTTTCTTT. Protein product: CAGTPSGSANTEAFF. The genes are TRBV6-6 and TRBJ1-1, with unresolved D. Germline V lookup: CDR1 MNHNY, CDR2 SVGAGI (reference sequence). The CDR3 has 15 amino acids. V shed 11 bases and J shed 1 base, with 20 bases lying between them.

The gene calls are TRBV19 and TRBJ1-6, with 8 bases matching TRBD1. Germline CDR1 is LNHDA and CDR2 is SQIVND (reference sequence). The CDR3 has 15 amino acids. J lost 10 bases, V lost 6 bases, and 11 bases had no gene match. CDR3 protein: CASSDRGSNVSPLHF. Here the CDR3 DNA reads TGTGCCAGTAGCGACAGGGGAAGTAACGTCTCACCCCTCCACTTT. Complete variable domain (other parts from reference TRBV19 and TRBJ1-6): DGGITQSPKYLFRKEGQNVTLSCEQNLNHDAMYWYRQDPGQGLRLIYYSQIVNDFQKGDIAEGYSVSREKKESFPLTVTSAQKNPTAFYLCASSDRGSNVSPLHFGNGTRLTVT.

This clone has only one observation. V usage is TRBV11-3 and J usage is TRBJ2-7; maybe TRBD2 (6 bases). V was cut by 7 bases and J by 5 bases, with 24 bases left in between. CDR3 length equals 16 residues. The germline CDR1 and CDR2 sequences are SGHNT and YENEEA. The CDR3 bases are TGTGCCAGCACCTCATTTGTGGGAGGTCGACTACACGAGCAGTACTTC. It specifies CASTSFVGGRLHEQYF.

The CDR3 nucleotides are TGTGCCAGCAGTGCTTATACAGGGGGCACCTCTGGAAACACCATATATTTT. Its translation: CASSAYTGGTSGNTIYF. The chain combines TRBV6-1 with TRBJ1-3; 9 bases align to TRBD1. The CDR3 is 17 residues long. The V gene end was trimmed by 4 bases and the J gene end by 0 bases; junction bases not matched to a gene: 7. The germline V gene has CDR1 MNHNS and CDR2 SASEGT.

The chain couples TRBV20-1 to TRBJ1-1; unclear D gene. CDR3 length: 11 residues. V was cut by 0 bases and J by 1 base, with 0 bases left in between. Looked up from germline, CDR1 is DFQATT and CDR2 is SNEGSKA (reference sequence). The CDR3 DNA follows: TGCAGTGCTAGAGAGAACACTGAAGCTTTCTTT. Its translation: CSARENTEAFF.

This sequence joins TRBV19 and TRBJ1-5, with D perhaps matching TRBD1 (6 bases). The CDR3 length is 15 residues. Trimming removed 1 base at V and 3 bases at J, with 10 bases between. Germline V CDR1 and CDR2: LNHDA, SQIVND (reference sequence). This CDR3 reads CASSIGGGVNQPQHF. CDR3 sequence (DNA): TGTGCCAGTAGTATAGGAGGGGGAGTCAATCAGCCCCAGCATTTT.

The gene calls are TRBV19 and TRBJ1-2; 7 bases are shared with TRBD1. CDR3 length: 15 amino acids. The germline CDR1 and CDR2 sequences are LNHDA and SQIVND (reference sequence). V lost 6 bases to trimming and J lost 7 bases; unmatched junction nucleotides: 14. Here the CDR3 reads CASSPELTGVGGYTF. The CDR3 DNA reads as TGTGCCAGTAGCCCGGAACTTACAGGGGTGGGTGGCTACACCTTC.

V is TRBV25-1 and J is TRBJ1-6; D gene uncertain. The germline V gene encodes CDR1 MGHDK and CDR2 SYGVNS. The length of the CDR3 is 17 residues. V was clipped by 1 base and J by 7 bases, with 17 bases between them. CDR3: CASSESKLKRRNSPLHF. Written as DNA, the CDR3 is TGTGCCAGCAGTGAATCCAAATTAAAACGACGGAATTCACCCCTCCACTTT.

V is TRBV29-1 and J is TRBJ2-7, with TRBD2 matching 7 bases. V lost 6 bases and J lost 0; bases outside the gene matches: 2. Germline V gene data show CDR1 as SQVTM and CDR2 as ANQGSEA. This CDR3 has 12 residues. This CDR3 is CSVRLASYEQYF. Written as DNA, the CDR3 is TGCAGCGTCAGACTAGCCTCCTACGAGCAGTACTTC.

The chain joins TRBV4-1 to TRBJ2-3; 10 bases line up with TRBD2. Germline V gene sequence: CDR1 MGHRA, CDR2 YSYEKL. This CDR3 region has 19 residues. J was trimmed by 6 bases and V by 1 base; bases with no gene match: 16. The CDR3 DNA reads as TGCGCCAGCAGCCAAGGGCTCCAGCGGGGGGGCACATTTCGCGATACGCAGTATTTT. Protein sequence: CASSQGLQRGGTFRDTQYF.

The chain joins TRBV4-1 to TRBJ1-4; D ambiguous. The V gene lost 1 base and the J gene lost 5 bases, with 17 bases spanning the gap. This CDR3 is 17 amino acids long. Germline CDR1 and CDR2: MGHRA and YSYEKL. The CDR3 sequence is CASSQGLFGLTNEKLFF. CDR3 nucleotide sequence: TGCGCCAGCAGCCAAGGGTTGTTCGGACTGACAAATGAAAAACTGTTTTTT.

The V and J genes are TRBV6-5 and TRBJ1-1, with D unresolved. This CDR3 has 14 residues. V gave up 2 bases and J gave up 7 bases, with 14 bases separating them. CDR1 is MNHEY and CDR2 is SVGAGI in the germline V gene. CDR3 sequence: CASSYRGGVGEAFF. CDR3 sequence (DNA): TGTGCCAGCAGTTACCGGGGAGGTGTGGGTGAAGCTTTCTTT.

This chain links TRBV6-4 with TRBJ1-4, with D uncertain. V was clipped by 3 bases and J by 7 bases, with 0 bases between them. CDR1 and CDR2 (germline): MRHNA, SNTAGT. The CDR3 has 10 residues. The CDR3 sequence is CASSDEKLFF. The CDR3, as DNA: TGTGCCAGCAGTGATGAAAAACTGTTTTTT.

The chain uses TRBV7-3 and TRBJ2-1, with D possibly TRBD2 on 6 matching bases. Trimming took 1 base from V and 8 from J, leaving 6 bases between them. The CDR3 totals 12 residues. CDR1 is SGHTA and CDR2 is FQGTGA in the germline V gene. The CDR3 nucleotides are TGTGCCAGCAGCTTAAGGGGGGATGAGCAGTTCTTC. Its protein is CASSLRGDEQFF.

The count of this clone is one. The CDR3: CASRGGDQPQHF. The CDR3 DNA is TGTGCCAGCAGGGGGGGGGATCAGCCCCAGCATTTT. The chain couples TRBV6-6 to TRBJ1-5; D might be TRBD1 (5 bases). The CDR3 consists of 12 residues. Deletions cut 6 bases from V and 5 bases from J, with 8 bases between. CDR1 and CDR2 from the germline V gene are MNHNY and SVGAGI (reference sequence).

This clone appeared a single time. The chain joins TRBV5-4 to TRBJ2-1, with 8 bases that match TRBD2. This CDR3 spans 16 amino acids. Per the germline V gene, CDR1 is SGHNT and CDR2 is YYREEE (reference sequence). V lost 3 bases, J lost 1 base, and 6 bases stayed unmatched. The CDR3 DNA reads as TGTGCCAGCAGCTCGGAGCGGGAGTTATCCTACAATGAGCAGTTCTTC. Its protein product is CASSSERELSYNEQFF.